This TCR beta chain was recovered during a study of blood T cells in healthy people across ages. The CDR3 sequence is 17 residues long. CDR1 and CDR2 from the germline V gene are SQVTM and ANQGSEA. The J segment lost 3 bases and the V segment lost 2 bases, leaving 12 bases of the junction unmatched. The use of a sample-barcoded 5' primer and a J-beta primer mix characterized a second PCR of about 6 to 11 cycles. One entry per CDR3 protein results from TCRdb running MiXCR on the 5' RACE reads. The data contain 1.5 million to 2 million distinct CDR3 sequences, roughly 52% of them singletons. The sequenced sample consisted of blood. The TCR comes from a woman in her thirties or forties in good health. This chain uses TRBV29-1 with TRBJ2-7; 11 bases match TRBD1. CDR3 sequence (DNA): TGCAGCGTTGAATTAAAAGGGACAGGGGGGAACTACTACGAGCAGTACTTC. It codes for CSVELKGTGGNYYEQYF.